Below are 7 T cell receptor beta chains sequenced from a single sample in a study of cytomegalovirus exposure and HLA in healthy donors. PCR primers comprised 60 Vbeta and 13 Jbeta primers. Measured with immunoSEQ multiplex PCR; TCRdb has only the in-frame clones, and not every one. In the table there are around 150,000 clones, around 80% of which are singletons. The sequenced material came from PBMCs. The receptor set was obtained from a man in his thirties or forties in good health.

This clone came up once. The chain joins TRBV28 to TRBJ2-3; 9 nucleotides agree with TRBD1. The CDR3 loop spans 15 amino acids. Trimming removed 5 bases from V and 3 bases from J; junction bases left unmatched: 6. Germline-derived CDR1 and CDR2 are MDHEN and SYDVKM. The CDR3: CASSPSGQGTDTQYF. CDR3 sequence (DNA): TGTGCCAGCAGTCCATCGGGACAGGGTACAGATACGCAGTATTTT.

The V call is TRBV28, the J call TRBJ1-1; TRBD1 aligns across 7 bases. This CDR3 spans 15 amino acids. Per the germline V gene, CDR1 is MDHEN and CDR2 is SYDVKM. V was clipped by 2 bases and J by 1 base; unmatched bases: 4. CDR3 DNA: TGTGCCAGCAGTTTAGGCGACAGGGCGAACACTGAAGCTTTCTTT. Translation gives CASSLGDRANTEAFF.

The rearrangement links TRBV18 to TRBJ2-1, with 10 positions matching TRBD2. Per the germline V gene, CDR1 is KGHSH and CDR2 is LQKENI. The CDR3 runs to 16 residues. The V segment lost 8 bases and the J segment 2 bases; nucleotides outside the gene matches: 9. The CDR3 DNA reads as TGTGCCAGCCATTCAGCGGGAGGGTTCCCCTACAATGAGCAGTTCTTC. It codes for CASHSAGGFPYNEQFF.

A few counts support this clone. The V call is TRBV28, the J call TRBJ1-5; TRBD1 aligns across 9 bases. The germline V gene has CDR1 MDHEN and CDR2 SYDVKM. This CDR3 is 17 amino acids long. J gave up 0 bases and V 6 bases, and 9 bases lay outside the gene matches. The CDR3 sequence: CASRKRDRAYSNQPQHF. In DNA form, the CDR3 reads TGTGCCAGCAGAAAAAGGGACAGGGCCTATAGCAATCAGCCCCAGCATTTT.

The CDR3 region has the DNA TGTGCCAGCAGCGCGGGCACCAACACTGAAGCTTTCTTT. This codes for CASSAGTNTEAFF. V is TRBV28 and J is TRBJ1-1, with D hard to call. The CDR3 is 13 residues long. CDR1 is MDHEN and CDR2 is SYDVKM in the germline V gene. V was cut by 6 bases and J by 2 bases, with 10 bases left in between.

This clone has just one count. The CDR3 spells CASSFEAVLNYGYTF. For the CDR3, the DNA is TGCGCCAGCAGCTTTGAGGCAGTTTTGAACTATGGCTACACCTTC. This chain links TRBV5-1 with TRBJ1-2; D remains ambiguous. Germline CDR1 reads SGHRS; CDR2 reads YFSETQ. The germline V and J ends were trimmed by 2 bases and 2 bases, with 13 bases remaining between them. The CDR3 runs 15 residues.

This sequence joins TRBV6-5 and TRBJ1-1; TRBD1 matches 7 bases. Trimming cost V 6 bases and J 5 bases; bases outside gene matches: 6. The V gene's germline CDR1 is MNHEY and CDR2 SVGAGI. The CDR3 sequence is 13 residues long. The chain's CDR3 is CASSTGDGTEAFF. DNA for the CDR3: TGTGCCAGCAGCACAGGGGATGGGACTGAAGCTTTCTTT.